This is a list of T cell receptor beta chains from one sample in a study of cytomegalovirus exposure and HLA in healthy donors. Some clones are missing from TCRdb's copy, which holds only in-frame ones; the method was immunoSEQ multiplex PCR. The sample contains approximately 140,000 clones, more than 70% of which appear only once. What was sequenced was PBMCs. These receptors all come from a male donor in good health and CMV-seropositive. CDR3s include the opening cysteine and the closing phenylalanine or tryptophan. D genes are given only for firm matches. Only some rows state a clone size, as once, few, many or a class for expanded clones.

>TRBD1|few|TRBV6-6|TRBJ1-2|16
CASSPTGLSVRYGYTF
TGTGCCAGCAGTCCGACAGGGCTCTCGGTACGCTATGGCTACACCTTC
>-|-|TRBV5-1|TRBJ2-2|14
CASSLQGGAGELFF
TGCGCCAGCAGCTTACAGGGAGGGGCCGGGGAGCTGTTTTTT
>-|-|TRBV5-6|TRBJ1-1|14
CASSLYDKNTEAFF
TGTGCCAGCAGCTTGTACGACAAGAACACTGAAGCTTTCTTT
>TRBD2|-|TRBV28|TRBJ2-1|15
CASSGGLAGLREQFF
TGTGCCAGCAGCGGCGGACTAGCGGGATTGCGTGAGCAGTTCTTC
>-|-|TRBV29-1|TRBJ1-2|12
CSVGVSRYGYTF
TGCAGCGTTGGTGTAAGCCGTTATGGCTACACCTTC
>-|-|TRBV4-2|TRBJ2-7|15
CASSQDRGSSYEQYF
TGTGCCAGCAGCCAAGATAGAGGAAGCAGCTACGAGCAGTACTTC
>TRBD1|-|TRBV4-2|TRBJ2-5|15
CASSQDRGVQETQYF
TGTGCCAGCAGCCAGGACAGGGGGGTTCAAGAGACCCAGTACTTC
>TRBD1|-|TRBV4-3|TRBJ2-1|15
CASSQDPDRDNEQFF
TGCGCCAGCAGCCAAGATCCGGACAGGGACAATGAGCAGTTCTTC
>TRBD1|-|TRBV10-1|TRBJ1-1|14
CASSDGTGNTEAFF
TGCGCCAGCAGTGACGGGACAGGGAACACTGAAGCTTTCTTT
>-|-|TRBV6-5|TRBJ2-7|15
CASSYSAGQSYEQYF
TGTGCCAGCAGTTACTCGGCAGGGCAATCCTACGAGCAGTACTTC
>-|-|TRBV11-1|TRBJ2-7|13
CASSSVAGWKTYF
TGTGCCAGCAGCTCCGTTGCAGGGTGGAAGACTTACTTC
>-|-|TRBV5-1|TRBJ2-1|14
CASSLVAPRNEQFF
TGCGCCAGCAGCTTGGTCGCGCCCAGGAATGAGCAGTTCTTC
>-|-|TRBV4-1|TRBJ2-2|13
CASSQGSAGELFF
TGCGCCAGCAGCCAAGGGTCAGCCGGGGAGCTGTTTTTT
>-|-|TRBV5-6|TRBJ2-7|15
CASSFSRLVLYEQYF
TGTGCCAGCAGCTTTTCGAGACTAGTACTATACGAGCAGTACTTC
>-|once|TRBV5-1|TRBJ1-1|13
CASSFGWNTEAFF
TGCGCCAGCAGCTTCGGGTGGAACACTGAAGCTTTCTTT
>TRBD1|-|TRBV27|TRBJ2-3|15
CASSLSVTGGDTQYF
TGTGCCAGCAGTTTATCCGTGACAGGGGGCGATACGCAGTATTTT
>-|-|TRBV6-1|TRBJ1-3|15
CASSEAVGGGNTIYF
TGTGCCAGCAGTGAAGCAGTAGGGGGTGGAAACACCATATATTTT
>-|once|TRBV5-1|TRBJ2-7|16
CASSFIQGRGSYEQYF
TGCGCCAGCAGCTTTATACAGGGTAGGGGAAGCTACGAGCAGTACTTC
>-|-|TRBV7-9|TRBJ2-7|16
CASSFFSAQEGYEQYF
TGTGCCAGCAGCTTTTTTAGCGCCCAGGAGGGCTACGAGCAGTACTTC
>-|-|TRBV4-3|TRBJ2-1|16
CASSQYDQRAYNEQFF
TGCGCCAGCAGCCAATATGACCAGCGGGCTTACAATGAGCAGTTCTTC
>-|-|TRBV29-1|TRBJ1-4|15
CSVVKGLGANEKLFF
TGCAGCGTTGTTAAGGGTCTAGGGGCTAATGAAAAACTGTTTTTT
>-|-|TRBV28|TRBJ1-5|15
CASSLIYMGAQPQHF
TGTGCCAGCAGTTTAATTTATATGGGGGCCCAGCCCCAGCATTTT
>TRBD2|once|TRBV7-9|TRBJ2-3|15
CASSDQREGTDTQYF
TGTGCCAGCAGCGACCAGCGGGAGGGCACAGATACGCAGTATTTT
>-|once|TRBV4-2|TRBJ1-1|15
CASSQDLSRNTEAFF
TGTGCCAGCAGCCAAGATTTATCCCGGAACACTGAAGCTTTCTTT
>-|-|TRBV5-1|TRBJ1-3|16
CASSLMGAQAGNTIYF
TGCGCCAGCAGCTTGATGGGGGCCCAAGCCGGAAACACCATATATTTT
>-|-|TRBV29-1|TRBJ2-5|11
CSVEEAVTQYF
TGCAGCGTTGAAGAGGCCGTAACCCAGTACTTC
>TRBD1|once|TRBV19|TRBJ1-5|14
CASTLRQGDQPQHF
TGTGCCAGTACCCTCCGACAGGGTGATCAGCCCCAGCATTTT
>TRBD2|-|TRBV2|TRBJ2-3|14
CASRGGTSAGAQYF
TGTGCCAGCCGGGGTGGGACTAGCGCAGGGGCGCAGTATTTT
>TRBD1|few|TRBV5-1|TRBJ1-1|14
CASRLQGMNTEAFF
TGCGCCAGCAGGTTACAGGGGATGAACACTGAAGCTTTCTTT
>-|once|TRBV12-5|TRBJ2-2|15
CASGLVLGDTGELFF
TGTGCTAGTGGTTTGGTACTTGGAGACACCGGGGAGCTGTTTTTT
>-|once|TRBV18|TRBJ1-5|16
CASSPMSSFSNQPQHF
TGTGCCAGCTCACCAATGAGCTCTTTTAGCAATCAGCCCCAGCATTTT
>-|-|TRBV6-1|TRBJ1-2|13
CASSEGTTYGYTF
TGTGCCAGCAGTGAAGGGACAACCTATGGCTACACCTTC
>TRBD2|few|TRBV5-4|TRBJ2-7|15
CASSSGTSGLEKQYF
TGTGCCAGCAGTTCCGGGACTAGCGGGCTCGAGAAGCAGTACTTC
>-|-|TRBV7-9|TRBJ2-7|14
CSSSLGGGSYEQYF
TGTTCCAGCAGCTTAGGAGGCGGCAGCTACGAGCAGTACTTC
>TRBD2|-|TRBV27|TRBJ2-5|15
CASSISTSGQETQYF
TGTGCCAGCAGTATATCGACTAGCGGACAAGAGACCCAGTACTTC
>-|few|TRBV7-9|TRBJ1-1|14
CASSSDLTNTEAFF
TGTGCCAGCAGCTCCGACTTAACAAACACTGAAGCTTTCTTT
>TRBD1|-|TRBV5-1|TRBJ1-4|13
CASSPDRGGKLFF
TGCGCCAGCAGCCCGGACAGGGGGGGTAAACTGTTTTTT
>TRBD1|-|TRBV19|TRBJ2-7|15
CASSMTGQGMYEQYF
TGTGCCAGTAGTATGACAGGACAGGGGATGTACGAGCAGTACTTC
>-|-|TRBV19|TRBJ2-2|12
CASISGTGELFF
TGTGCCAGTATTTCCGGCACCGGGGAGCTGTTTTTT
>-|once|TRBV13|TRBJ2-5|17
CASSLGPIDSQQETQYF
TGTGCCAGCAGCTTAGGCCCAATAGACAGCCAACAAGAGACCCAGTACTTC
>-|-|TRBV5-5|TRBJ1-1|18
CASSLWGGWGVMNTEAFF
TGTGCCAGCAGCTTGTGGGGGGGTTGGGGTGTCATGAACACTGAAGCTTTCTTT
>TRBD2|-|TRBV10-3|TRBJ2-5|18
CAISESGSSGRAQETQYF
TGTGCCATCAGTGAGTCAGGGTCTAGCGGGAGGGCCCAAGAGACCCAGTACTTC
>-|once|TRBV9|TRBJ2-7|13
CASSAGSSYEQYF
TGTGCCAGCAGCGCCGGGAGCTCCTACGAGCAGTACTTC
>-|-|TRBV6-1|TRBJ2-5|13
CASSEGGRETQYF
TGTGCCAGCAGTGAAGGGGGGAGGGAGACCCAGTACTTC
>TRBD1|once|TRBV28|TRBJ1-5|16
CASSLPAGTGNQPQHF
TGTGCCAGCAGTTTACCCGCGGGGACAGGGAACCAGCCCCAGCATTTT
>TRBD1|-|TRBV4-3|TRBJ1-1|19
CASSQGYTGQGFMDTEAFF
TGCGCCAGCAGCCAAGGGTACACGGGACAGGGCTTTATGGACACTGAAGCTTTCTTT
>-|-|TRBV25-1|TRBJ2-5|11
CASSVRETQYF
TGTGCCAGCAGTGTTAGAGAGACCCAGTACTTC
>TRBD2|-|TRBV19|TRBJ2-7|13
CASSMSSGSEQYF
TGTGCCAGTAGTATGTCTAGCGGGAGCGAGCAGTACTTC
>-|-|TRBV11-3|TRBJ2-1|13
CASSLIFENEQFF
TGTGCCAGCAGCTTAATCTTTGAGAATGAGCAGTTCTTC
>TRBD1|-|TRBV27|TRBJ1-2|14
CASSLSLGDRGYTF
TGTGCCAGCAGTTTATCGCTTGGGGACAGGGGCTACACCTTC